This T cell receptor beta chain was identified during a study of T cells in Graves' hyperthyroidism and ophthalmopathy. Study background: Once the initial diagnosis was made, peripheral blood was obtained before any treatment. Study-wide results and limits: Blood held most thyroid clonotypes expanded above 0.001 frequency. In validation, the model predicted ophthalmopathy. These predictions came a median roughly 6 months before onset.

The length of the CDR3 is 15 residues. The V gene's germline CDR1 is LGHNT and CDR2 FRNRAP. Trimming took off 2 bases at V and 1 base at J, with 11 bases between the two ends. Patients aged 18 to 65 with hyperthyroidism were newly diagnosed, with duration under 2 months. Of note for this clonotype: What it recognizes is unknown.

TCR beta CDR3 regions were amplified from RNA. During a first-round RT-PCR of the TCR CDR3, the HTBI primer set was used. One entry per CDR3 protein results from TCRdb running MiXCR on the multiplex PCR reads. This sample yields about half a million distinct CDR3 sequences, of which more than 20% are seen a single time; 26% belongs to the top ten. The chain is built from TRBV12-5 and TRBJ2-5; D unresolved. Sequenced: blood. The TCR was taken from a man younger than 30 with Graves' hyperthyroidism. Here the CDR3 reads CASGLLGLTQETQYF. The CDR3 DNA is TGTGCTAGTGGTTTGCTCGGATTGACCCAAGAGACCCAGTACTTC.